This T cell receptor beta chain came from a study of cytomegalovirus exposure and HLA in healthy donors (dated by TCRdb to the late 2010s). With respect to the entire study: In an earlier analysis of roughly 500 of the donors, 276 Gb of sequence data and 117 million unique TCR beta sequences from 180 million or so T cells were reported. About 320 gigabases of sequencing data and roughly 90 million unique TCR sequences were included in an early release covering several hundred HLA-typed donors. Of the roughly 390 genotyped donors, 81% were placed in the genetic ancestry cluster associated with self-reported Caucasian donors. The study aimed to test whether cataloging public T cell receptors could reveal signatures of past pathogen exposure. Using immunosequencing, the study profiled T cell repertoires from 500 to 800 subjects and related those repertoires to cytomegalovirus serostatus. Besides the first cohort of 500 to 700 subjects, a separate validation cohort made up of about 120 different subjects was used. The study combined high-throughput TCR immunosequencing, statistical association of individual TCRs with disease status, and machine learning to predict cytomegalovirus infection status. To study patterns of TCR occurrence, a later analysis re-analyzed previously published TCR beta repertoires from 666 donors and added high-resolution HLA genotyping. Rather than using new phenotypic data, the later analysis identified candidate immune exposures from TCR beta sequences and from how often those sequences occurred across donors. In an earlier analysis of 500 to 650 of the donors, high-throughput TCR beta sequencing was used to judge whether each TCR beta V gene segment behaved as functional or pseudogenic. Donor age, sex, ethnicity and CMV serostatus were compiled alongside the repertoire data. A later genetic analysis took genome-wide SNP genotypes for about 65% of the 666 donors and used that subset as a discovery cohort. All discovery cohort repertoires had been generated on a single sequencing platform. HLA typing covered class I and class II loci at four-digit resolution. The number of donors typed differed by locus, with 629-630 for A, B, C, DRB1 and DQB1, around 560 for DQA1, 600 to 610 for DPA1, and around 460 for DPB1. Several DR-DQ haplotypes were treated as single units for association and clustering because of strong linkage in the cohort. Among a few hundred genotyped donors of the cohort, an average of 235,054 unique TCR beta nucleotide sequences were sequenced per donor, roughly 18% of them non-productive.

Results and caveats for the whole study, not just this receptor: According to the authors, the approach could potentially be generalized to other disease states and immunological phenotypes. A cluster of highly shared sequence variants was judged likely to be a technical artifact of the sequencing pipeline. In a later analysis, TCR association rates were found to vary across HLA loci, with the most associated TCRs seen for DRB1 alleles and the fewest for HLA-C alleles. A later genetic analysis reported fewer N-insertions in productive TCRs among donors in an Asian-associated ancestry cluster than the roughly 700-donor mean. Compared with equally common non-associated chains, HLA-associated TCR beta chains in a later analysis were more clonally expanded and had lower generation probabilities. A later analysis found that most CMV-associated TCR beta chains appeared HLA-restricted, with HLA associations seemingly driven largely by CMV exposure. This cohort had only TCR beta chains sequenced, and the lack of alpha or paired-chain data limited which features could be detected. The presence/absence analyses assumed that sequencing depth was roughly uniform across donors, and that assumption may not be true. V-gene and J-gene trimming of TCR beta chains was associated with a missense DCLRE1C variant in a later genetic analysis, and the association was replicated in an independent cohort. The earlier analysis of 587 of the donors excluded 15 to 20 rarely observed V segments, including chromosome 9 orphons, because counts were too low. Linkage disequilibrium might explain the correlated functional status among segregating V segments, but an unknown experimental factor could not be excluded. Strong co-occurrence of HLA alleles, especially DR and DQ, made assigning TCR associations to individual alleles difficult. A later analysis reported that several top co-occurrence clusters appeared linked to parvovirus B19, influenza, CMV and Epstein-Barr virus. In a later analysis, some 18,000 TCR beta sequences were associated with specific HLA alleles at a false discovery rate of 0.05. In an earlier analysis of 500 to 650 of the donors, most TCR beta V segments appeared in productive rearrangements about 87% or about 30% of the time, broadly matching IMGT annotations. HLA typing was unavailable for some donors at each locus, so association tests used only the typed subset. Cytomegalovirus status was reported to be diagnosed by the classifier with high specificity and sensitivity in both the original and validation cohorts. Most TCR sequences were seen in very few donors, while some public TCRs were found in many individuals. In vitro tests confirmed that a few of the cytomegalovirus-associated TCR beta chains recognize cytomegalovirus antigens. For the cohort, immune exposure information was limited to CMV serostatus. In the study, 150 to 200 TCR beta chains were listed as associated with cytomegalovirus. A further reported finding was that TCR beta sequences accurately predicted the HLA-A and HLA-B alleles for most subjects in the first cohort.

The cohort was made up of about 670 healthy bone marrow donors. At the time of sampling, all cohort members were nominally healthy, though unrecorded immune exposures were likely present. The donor was CMV seropositive and belonged to the group of 250 to 300 seropositive cohort members. Each donor provided a peripheral blood sample, and peripheral blood mononuclear cells were used for TCR beta sequencing. Genomic DNA extraction from the blood cell samples was performed with the Qiagen DNeasy Blood Extraction Kit. In the case of this clone: Its antigen is unknown. The record has no base qualities; no much larger clone is one base away.

Receptors were amplified or captured by the immunoSEQ multiplex PCR assay. A mixture of 60 forward primers for TCR Vbeta segments and 13 reverse primers for TCR Jbeta segments was used in the multiplex PCR. The CDR3 region of rearranged TCR beta genes was amplified from genomic DNA by a multiplex PCR assay. On the Illumina HiSeq System, the amplified TCR beta libraries were sequenced as 87-base-pair reads. The authors' pipeline ran thus. Across the 500 to 850 repertoires, a later analysis counted roughly 77 million unique TCR beta chains, roughly 11 million of which were shared by at least two donors. Raw reads were error-corrected and collapsed into unique sequences with a nearest-neighbor algorithm that merged closely related sequences to remove PCR and sequencing errors. To assign V, D and J gene segments, CDR3 sequences were aligned to IMGT reference sequences. For a sequence to be retained, at least a six-nucleotide match to both a V gene segment and a J gene segment was required. Rearrangements were classified as productive when the CDR3 lacked stop codons and remained in frame with V and J, and all other rearrangements were classified as non-productive. CDR3 was defined by IMGT convention, running from the second conserved V-encoded cysteine to the conserved J-encoded phenylalanine. Sequences without an unambiguous match to a single V gene segment were excluded from the earlier analysis of 450 to 750 of the donors. An earlier analysis of approximately 590 of the donors called V segments functional above 56.7% productive rearrangements and segregating when the between-donor standard deviation exceeded 5%. A statistical classification framework was built to diagnose cytomegalovirus status from the catalog of TCR beta chain sequences. In a later analysis, V and J genes were assigned by comparing TCR nucleotide sequences against IMGT/GENE-DB human TR gene sequences. The TCRdist pipeline was used in a later analysis to assign CDR3 sequences and most-parsimonious VDJ recombination scenarios. A later analysis defined each TCR beta chain by its CDR3 amino acid sequence plus V-gene family, and excluded reads lacking a unique V-gene family. To address suspected cross-contamination and a sequencing artifact, a later analysis removed 592 highly shared, low-generation-probability nucleotide sequences. A later analysis calculated a clonal expansion index for each public chain from normalized within-repertoire ranks of inferred template counts. A later analysis computed generation probabilities with a VDJ recombination model fitted to out-of-frame rearrangements, and checked the results against IGoR. In a later analysis, hypergeometric tests were used to score TCR-TCR, TCR-HLA and TCR-CMV co-occurrence, with a repertoire-size bias correction applied to TCR pairs. False discovery rates were estimated in a later analysis by permuting HLA or CMV assignments 20 times. In a later analysis, co-occurring TCRs were grouped with DBSCAN, and TCRdist sequence similarity was added when clustering was performed within HLA-allele-positive subsets. Repertoires with fewer than 30,000 or more than 120,000 public chains were left out of co-occurrence clustering, as were about 5 repertoires with anomalous nucleotide sharing. TCRdb holds this immuneACCESS table with in-frame rearrangements only. Some clones are missing; in checked studies, unresolved V genes explain under half, and the rest has no known cause. V, J and clone size were drawn from that table, and D and trimming were deduced from the DNA. The sample profile shows a few hundred thousand clones; approximately 84% of them were found once. Roughly 2% of the sample is in the top ten clones.

Sequencing was done on a sample of PBMCs. The clonotype originates from a woman in her thirties or forties in good health and CMV-seropositive.

The sequenced DNA: TGTGCCAGCAGCTTACAACCCTACGAGCAGTACTTC. Translated, it reads CASSLQPYEQYF. The chain was built from TRBV5-4 and TRBJ2-7, with the D gene call left open. The CDR3 sequence holds 12 residues, the cysteine and phenylalanine included. The only DNA kept is the CDR3, 36 bases in frame from the first base. Looking up the germline V gene (reference sequence) yields CDR1 SGHNT and CDR2 YYREEE. Deletion took 2 bases off V and 2 bases off J, with a span of 5 bases between the germline ends.